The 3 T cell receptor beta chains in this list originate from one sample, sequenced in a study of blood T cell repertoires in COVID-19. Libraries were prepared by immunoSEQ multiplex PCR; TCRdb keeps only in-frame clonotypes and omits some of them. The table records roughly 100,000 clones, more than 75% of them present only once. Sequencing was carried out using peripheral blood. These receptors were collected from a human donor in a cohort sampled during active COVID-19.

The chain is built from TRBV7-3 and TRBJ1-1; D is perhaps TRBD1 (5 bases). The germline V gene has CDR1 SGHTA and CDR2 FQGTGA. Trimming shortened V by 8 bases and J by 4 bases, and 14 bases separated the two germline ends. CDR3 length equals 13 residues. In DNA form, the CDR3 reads TGTGCCAGCGCGGAGAGAAGGGGCACTGAAGCTTTCTTT. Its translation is CASAERRGTEAFF.

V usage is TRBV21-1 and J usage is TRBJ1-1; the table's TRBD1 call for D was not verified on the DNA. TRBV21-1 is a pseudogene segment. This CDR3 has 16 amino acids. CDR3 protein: CASSNPEGQGPNEAFF. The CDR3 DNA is TGTGCCAGCAGCAACCCTGAGGGACAGGGCCCGAATGAAGCTTTCTTT.

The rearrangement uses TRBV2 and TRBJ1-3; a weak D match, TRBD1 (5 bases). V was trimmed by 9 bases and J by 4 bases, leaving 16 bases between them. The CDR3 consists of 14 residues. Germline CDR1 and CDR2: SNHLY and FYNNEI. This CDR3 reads CARTRESEGNTIYF. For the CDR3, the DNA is TGTGCCAGAACCAGGGAATCGGAAGGAAACACCATATATTTT.